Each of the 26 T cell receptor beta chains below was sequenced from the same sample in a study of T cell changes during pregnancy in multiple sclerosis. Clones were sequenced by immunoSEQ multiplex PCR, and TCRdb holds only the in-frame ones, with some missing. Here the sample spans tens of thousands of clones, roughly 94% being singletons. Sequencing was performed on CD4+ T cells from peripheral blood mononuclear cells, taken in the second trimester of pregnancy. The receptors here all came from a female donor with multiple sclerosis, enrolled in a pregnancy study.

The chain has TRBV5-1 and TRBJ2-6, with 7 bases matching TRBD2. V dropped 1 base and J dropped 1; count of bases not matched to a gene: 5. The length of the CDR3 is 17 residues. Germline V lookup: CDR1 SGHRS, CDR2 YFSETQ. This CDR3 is CASSLTREGSGANVLTF. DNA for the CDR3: TGCGCCAGCAGCTTGACCAGGGAGGGGTCTGGGGCCAACGTCCTGACTTTC.

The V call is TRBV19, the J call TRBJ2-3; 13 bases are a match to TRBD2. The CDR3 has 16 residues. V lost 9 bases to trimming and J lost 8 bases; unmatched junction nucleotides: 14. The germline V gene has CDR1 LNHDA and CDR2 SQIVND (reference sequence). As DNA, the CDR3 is TGTGCCAGCTCGACCAGGACTAGCGGGAGTGCGGGTACGCAGTATTTT. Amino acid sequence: CASSTRTSGSAGTQYF.

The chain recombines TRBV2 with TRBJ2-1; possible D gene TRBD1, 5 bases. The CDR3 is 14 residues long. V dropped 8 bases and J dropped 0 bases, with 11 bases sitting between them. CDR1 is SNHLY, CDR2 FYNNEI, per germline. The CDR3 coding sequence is TGTGCCAGCGATATTAGGGGCTCCTACAATGAGCAGTTCTTC. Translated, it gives CASDIRGSYNEQFF.

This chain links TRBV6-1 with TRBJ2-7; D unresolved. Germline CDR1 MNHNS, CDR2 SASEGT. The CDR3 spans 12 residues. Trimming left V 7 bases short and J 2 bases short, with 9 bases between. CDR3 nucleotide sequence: TGTGCCAGCAAACTATCAGCCTACGAGCAGTACTTC. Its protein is CASKLSAYEQYF.

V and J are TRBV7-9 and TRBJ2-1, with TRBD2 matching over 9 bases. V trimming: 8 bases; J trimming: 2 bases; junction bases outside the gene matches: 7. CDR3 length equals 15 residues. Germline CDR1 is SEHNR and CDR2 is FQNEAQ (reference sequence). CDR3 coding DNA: TGTGCCAGCGACGGCGGGGGGGCGGCCTACAATGAGCAGTTCTTC. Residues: CASDGGGAAYNEQFF.

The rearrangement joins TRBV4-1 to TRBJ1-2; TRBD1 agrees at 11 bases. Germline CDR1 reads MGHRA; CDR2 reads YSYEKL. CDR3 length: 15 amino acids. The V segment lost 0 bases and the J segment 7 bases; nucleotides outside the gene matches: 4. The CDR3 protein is CASSQEGQGETGYTF. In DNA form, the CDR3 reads TGCGCCAGCAGCCAAGAGGGACAGGGGGAAACTGGCTACACCTTC.

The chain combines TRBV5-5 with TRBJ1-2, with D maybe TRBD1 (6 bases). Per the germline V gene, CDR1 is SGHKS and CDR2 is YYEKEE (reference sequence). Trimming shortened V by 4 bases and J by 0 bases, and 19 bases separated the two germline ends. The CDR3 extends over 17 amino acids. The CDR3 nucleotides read TGTGCCAGCAGCCCTACGGGGGGCGAGGGTGCTAACTATGGCTACACCTTC. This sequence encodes CASSPTGGEGANYGYTF.

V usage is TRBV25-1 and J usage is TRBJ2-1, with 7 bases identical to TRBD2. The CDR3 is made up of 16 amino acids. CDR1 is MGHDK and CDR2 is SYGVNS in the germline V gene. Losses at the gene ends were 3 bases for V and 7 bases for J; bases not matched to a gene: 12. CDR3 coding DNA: TGTGCCAGCAGTGAGGCGAGGAGAGCGGGGCGTAATGAGCAGTTCTTC. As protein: CASSEARRAGRNEQFF.

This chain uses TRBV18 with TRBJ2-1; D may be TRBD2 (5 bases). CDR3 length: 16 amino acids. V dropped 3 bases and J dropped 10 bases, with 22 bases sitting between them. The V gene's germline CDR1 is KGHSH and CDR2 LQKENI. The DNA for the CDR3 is TGTGCCAGCTCACCCTTCACCACTAGGGCAATGGCGGAGCAGTTCTTC. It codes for CASSPFTTRAMAEQFF.

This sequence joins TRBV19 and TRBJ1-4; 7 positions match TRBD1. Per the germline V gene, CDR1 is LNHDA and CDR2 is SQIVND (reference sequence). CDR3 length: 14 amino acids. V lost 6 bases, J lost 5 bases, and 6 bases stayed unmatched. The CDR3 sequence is CASSPGQANEKLFF. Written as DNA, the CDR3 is TGTGCCAGTAGCCCCGGACAGGCGAATGAAAAACTGTTTTTT. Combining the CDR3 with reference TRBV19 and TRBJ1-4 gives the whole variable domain DGGITQSPKYLFRKEGQNVTLSCEQNLNHDAMYWYRQDPGQGLRLIYYSQIVNDFQKGDIAEGYSVSREKKESFPLTVTSAQKNPTAFYLCASSPGQANEKLFFGSGTQLSVL.

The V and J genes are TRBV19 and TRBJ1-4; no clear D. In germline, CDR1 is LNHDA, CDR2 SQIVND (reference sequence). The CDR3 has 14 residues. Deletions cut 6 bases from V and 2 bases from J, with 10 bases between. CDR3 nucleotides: TGTGCCAGTAGGGCCGGAGCGACTAATGAAAAACTGTTTTTT. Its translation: CASRAGATNEKLFF.

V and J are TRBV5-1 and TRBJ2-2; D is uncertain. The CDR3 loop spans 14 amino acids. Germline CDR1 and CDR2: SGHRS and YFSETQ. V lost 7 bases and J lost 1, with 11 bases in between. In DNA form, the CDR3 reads TGCGCCAGCGGTAGAGATCTGAACACCGGGGAGCTGTTTTTT. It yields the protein CASGRDLNTGELFF.

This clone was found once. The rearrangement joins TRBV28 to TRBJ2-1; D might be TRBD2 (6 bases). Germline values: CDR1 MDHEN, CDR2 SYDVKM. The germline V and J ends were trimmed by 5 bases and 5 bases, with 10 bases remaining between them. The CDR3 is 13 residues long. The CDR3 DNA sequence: TGTGCCAGCAGTAGGGGAGGAAACAATGAGCAGTTCTTC. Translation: CASSRGGNNEQFF.

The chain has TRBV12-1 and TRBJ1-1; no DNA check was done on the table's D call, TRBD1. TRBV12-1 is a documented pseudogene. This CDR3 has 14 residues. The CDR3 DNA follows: TGTGCCAGCAGCTCCCTGGCAAGGGGCACTGAAGCTTTCTTT. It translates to CASSSLARGTEAFF.

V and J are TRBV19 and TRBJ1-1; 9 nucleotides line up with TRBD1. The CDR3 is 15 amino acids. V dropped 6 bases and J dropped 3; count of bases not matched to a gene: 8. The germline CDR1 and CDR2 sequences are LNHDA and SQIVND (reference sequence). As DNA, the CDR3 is TGTGCCAGTAGGGTACAGGGGGCAGGGCACACTGAAGCTTTCTTT. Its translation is CASRVQGAGHTEAFF.

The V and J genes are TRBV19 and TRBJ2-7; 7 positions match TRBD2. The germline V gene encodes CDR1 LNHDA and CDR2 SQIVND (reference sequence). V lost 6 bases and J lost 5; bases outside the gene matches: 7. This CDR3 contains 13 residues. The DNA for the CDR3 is TGTGCCAGTAGGCCTTTGGGGAGGGACGAGCAGTACTTC. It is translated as CASRPLGRDEQYF.

The CDR3 DNA reads TGCGCCAGCAGCTCGGGACAGGCCAAAGATGGCTACACCTTC. Translating it yields CASSSGQAKDGYTF. The V gene is TRBV5-1, the J gene TRBJ1-2; 8 bases match TRBD1. From germline, CDR1 is SGHRS and CDR2 YFSETQ. This CDR3 is 14 amino acids long. The V gene end was trimmed by 3 bases and the J gene end by 6 bases; junction bases not matched to a gene: 7.

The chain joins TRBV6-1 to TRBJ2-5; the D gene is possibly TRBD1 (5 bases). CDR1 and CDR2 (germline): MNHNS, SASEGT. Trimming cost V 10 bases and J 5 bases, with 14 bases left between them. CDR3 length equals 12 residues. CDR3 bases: TGTGCCACACAGGCGTGGACGGAGACCCAGTACTTC. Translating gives CATQAWTETQYF.

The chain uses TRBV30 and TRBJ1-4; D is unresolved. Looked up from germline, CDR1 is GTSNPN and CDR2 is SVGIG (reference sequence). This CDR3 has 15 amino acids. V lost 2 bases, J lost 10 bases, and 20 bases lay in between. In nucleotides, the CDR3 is TGTGCCTGGAGTACTACGGCAATTCCTACCATAAAACTGTTTTTT. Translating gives CAWSTTAIPTIKLFF.

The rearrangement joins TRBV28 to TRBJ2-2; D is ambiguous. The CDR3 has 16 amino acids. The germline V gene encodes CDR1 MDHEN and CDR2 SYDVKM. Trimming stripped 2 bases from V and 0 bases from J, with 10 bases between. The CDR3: CASSLNPFTNTGELFF. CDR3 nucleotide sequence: TGTGCCAGCAGTTTAAATCCTTTTACGAACACCGGGGAGCTGTTTTTT.

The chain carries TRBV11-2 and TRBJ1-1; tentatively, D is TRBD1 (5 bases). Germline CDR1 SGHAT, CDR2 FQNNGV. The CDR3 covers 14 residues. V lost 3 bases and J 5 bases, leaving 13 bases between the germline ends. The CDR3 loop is CASSFEGSGTEAFF. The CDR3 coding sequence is TGTGCCAGCAGCTTCGAAGGGTCAGGGACTGAAGCTTTCTTT.

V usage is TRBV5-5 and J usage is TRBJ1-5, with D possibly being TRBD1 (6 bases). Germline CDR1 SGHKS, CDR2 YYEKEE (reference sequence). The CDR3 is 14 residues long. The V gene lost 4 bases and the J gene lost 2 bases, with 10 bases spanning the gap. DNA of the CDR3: TGTGCCAGCAGCCGGGGGGCCCGCAATCAGCCCCAGCATTTT. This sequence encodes CASSRGARNQPQHF.

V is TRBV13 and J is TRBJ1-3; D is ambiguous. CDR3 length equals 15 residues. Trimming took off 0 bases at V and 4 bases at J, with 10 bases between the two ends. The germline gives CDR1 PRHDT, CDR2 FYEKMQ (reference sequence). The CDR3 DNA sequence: TGTGCCAGCAGCTTAGGCCGAGGATCCGGAAACACCATATATTTT. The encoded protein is CASSLGRGSGNTIYF.

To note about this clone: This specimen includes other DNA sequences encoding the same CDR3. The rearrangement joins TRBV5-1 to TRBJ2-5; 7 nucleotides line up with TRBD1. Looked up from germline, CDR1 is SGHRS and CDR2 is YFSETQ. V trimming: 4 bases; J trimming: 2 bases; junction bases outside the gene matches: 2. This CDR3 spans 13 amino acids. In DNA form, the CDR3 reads TGCGCCAGCAGCCTGGGACAGCAAGAGACCCAGTACTTC. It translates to CASSLGQQETQYF.

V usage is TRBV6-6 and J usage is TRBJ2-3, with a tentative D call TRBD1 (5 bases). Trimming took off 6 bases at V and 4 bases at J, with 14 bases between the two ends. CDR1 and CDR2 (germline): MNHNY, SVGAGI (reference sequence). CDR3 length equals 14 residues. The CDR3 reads CASSTGLRADTQYF. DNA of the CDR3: TGTGCCAGCAGCACCGGGCTCAGGGCAGATACGCAGTATTTT.

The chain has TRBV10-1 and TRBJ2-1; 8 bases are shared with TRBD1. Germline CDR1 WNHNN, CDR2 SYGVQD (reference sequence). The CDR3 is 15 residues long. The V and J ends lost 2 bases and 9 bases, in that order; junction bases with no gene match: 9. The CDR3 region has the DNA TGCGCCAGCAGTGAGCCCCGGACAGGGATTGGTGAGCAGTTCTTC. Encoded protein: CASSEPRTGIGEQFF.